A selection of T cell receptor beta chains follows, all from one sample in a study of blood T cell repertoires in COVID-19. TCRdb's copy holds only in-frame clones and misses some; the assay was immunoSEQ multiplex PCR. The sample carries approximately 260,000 clones, over 85% recorded once. Sequenced input: PBMCs or T cells enriched from blood (not recorded which). The receptor set was obtained from an older woman who had recovered from COVID-19. The CDR3 runs from the conserved cysteine through the conserved F or W. A D gene is named only where the DNA matches it firmly. Rows may omit the clone size; those that give it use once, few, many or a size class.

D	V	J	size	CDR3	DNA
NA	TRBV5-1	TRBJ2-3	once	CASSREEAASTDTQYF	TGCGCCAGCAGCCGAGAGGAGGCCGCTAGCACAGATACGCAGTATTTT
NA	TRBV3-1/TRBV3-2	TRBJ1-3	NA	CASSQGTHPGNTIYF	TGTGCCAGCAGCCAAGGGACTCACCCTGGAAACACCATATATTTT
NA	TRBV11-3	TRBJ1-6	once	CASSHNRNSPLHF	TGTGCCAGCAGCCATAACAGGAATTCACCCCTCCACTTT
TRBD2	TRBV13	TRBJ2-2	NA	CASSPGLAGNTGELFF	TGTGCCAGCAGCCCCGGACTAGCGGGAAACACCGGGGAGCTGTTTTTT
NA	TRBV7-9	TRBJ2-7	few	CASSLAQGLTESSYEQYF	TGTGCCAGCAGCTTAGCGCAAGGGTTGACAGAGAGCTCCTACGAGCAGTACTTC
NA	TRBV18	TRBJ2-1	NA	CASSPPSTTEQFF	TGTGCCAGCTCACCACCTAGCACCACTGAGCAGTTCTTC
NA	TRBV7-3	TRBJ2-1	NA	CASSLAPTHSYNEQFF	TGTGCCAGCAGCTTAGCCCCCACTCACTCCTACAATGAGCAGTTCTTC
NA	TRBV24-1	TRBJ2-2	NA	CATSDLRDKNTGELFF	TGTGCCACCAGTGATTTGAGGGACAAGAACACCGGGGAGCTGTTTTTT
TRBD2	TRBV18	TRBJ2-1	NA	CASSPLGLAHYNEQFF	TGTGCCAGCTCACCCTTGGGACTAGCGCACTACAATGAGCAGTTCTTC
TRBD1	TRBV10-3	TRBJ1-5	NA	CAIRGTGDNQPQHF	TGTGCCATACGGGGGACAGGGGACAATCAGCCCCAGCATTTT
NA	TRBV24-1	TRBJ2-3	NA	CATSPGTYVTDTQYF	TGTGCCACCAGTCCAGGGACATATGTCACAGATACGCAGTATTTT
NA	TRBV15	TRBJ1-5	NA	CATSRDLAGNQPQHF	TGTGCCACCAGCAGAGATTTGGCAGGCAATCAGCCCCAGCATTTT
NA	TRBV19	TRBJ1-5	NA	CASMGTGAGQPQHF	TGTGCCAGTATGGGTACAGGTGCCGGGCAGCCCCAGCATTTT
NA	TRBV19	TRBJ2-3	few	CASSVADTQYF	TGTGCCAGTAGCGTCGCAGATACGCAGTATTTT
TRBD1	TRBV6-5	TRBJ1-5	NA	CASSILQGVNQPQHF	TGTGCCAGCAGCATTTTACAGGGGGTGAATCAGCCCCAGCATTTT
TRBD1	TRBV5-8	TRBJ1-1	NA	CASSFRGRGTEAFF	TGTGCCAGCAGCTTCAGGGGGCGCGGCACTGAAGCTTTCTTT
TRBD1	TRBV10-3	TRBJ2-2	NA	CAISDSRGRDTGELFF	TGTGCCATCAGTGATTCCAGGGGGCGCGACACCGGGGAGCTGTTTTTT
NA	TRBV7-2	TRBJ1-6	NA	CASSFTGTRTPLHF	TGTGCCAGCAGCTTCACAGGGACGAGGACACCCCTCCACTTT
NA	TRBV12-5	TRBJ2-5	NA	CASGLVRALGNQETQYF	TGTGCTAGTGGTTTGGTACGGGCTCTCGGGAACCAAGAGACCCAGTACTTC
NA	TRBV7-2	TRBJ2-5	NA	CASRPPGLTRRTQYF	TGTGCCAGCCGACCCCCGGGACTCACAAGGCGGACCCAGTACTTC
TRBD1	TRBV19	TRBJ2-3	NA	CASSIGQGPFDTQYF	TGTGCCAGTAGTATTGGACAGGGTCCCTTCGATACGCAGTATTTT
TRBD1	TRBV30	TRBJ1-5	NA	CAWSLRGKQPQHF	TGTGCCTGGAGCCTCAGGGGGAAACAGCCCCAGCATTTT
NA	TRBV6-6	TRBJ2-5	NA	CASSPEEETQYF	TGTGCCAGCAGTCCCGAGGAGGAGACCCAGTACTTC
NA	TRBV27	TRBJ2-7	NA	CASSLRANGGKGNYEQYF	TGTGCCAGCAGTTTAAGGGCTAATGGCGGGAAGGGTAACTACGAGCAGTACTTC
NA	TRBV14	TRBJ1-2	NA	CASSQFKRDQDGYTF	TGTGCCAGCAGCCAATTCAAGAGGGATCAGGATGGCTACACCTTC
NA	TRBV5-1	TRBJ2-2	NA	CASSLAEVGVNTGELFF	TGCGCCAGCAGCTTGGCCGAGGTAGGGGTGAACACCGGGGAGCTGTTTTTT
NA	TRBV21-1	TRBJ1-4	NA	CASSKARLTSGEKLFF	TGTGCCAGCAGCAAAGCAAGGCTAACCTCGGGGGAAAAACTGTTTTTT
NA	TRBV28	TRBJ2-2	NA	CASCSGTRDTGELFF	TGTGCCAGCTGCTCCGGGACAAGGGACACCGGGGAGCTGTTTTTT
TRBD1	TRBV9	TRBJ2-7	NA	CASDPGQGNYEQYF	TGTGCCAGCGACCCGGGACAGGGGAACTACGAGCAGTACTTC
NA	TRBV5-1	TRBJ1-4	NA	CASSELATNEKLFF	TGCGCCAGCAGCGAGCTTGCAACTAATGAAAAACTGTTTTTT